The present entry profiles one T cell receptor (beta chain) with its context. This CDR3 region has 15 residues. This entry comes from a study of blood T cell repertoires in COVID-19. Turning to the study itself: The origin of the acute and convalescent COVID-19 samples was the United States, Italy and Spain.

Sequenced by immunoSEQ multiplex PCR; TCRdb stores in-frame clones only, minus some. The repertoire has over 250,000 clones, 88% of them found once; the top ten carry over 2%. This receptor was taken from a woman aged 55-69 years in a cohort exposed to, infected with or recovered from COVID-19 (not recorded which). Sequencing was carried out using PBMCs or T cells enriched from blood (not recorded which). The chain links TRBV21-1 to TRBJ1-6. TRBV21-1 is a pseudogene locus. CDR3 in amino acids: CASPLGGRRNSPLHF. The CDR3 nucleotides are TGTGCCAGCCCTCTGGGCGGGCGCAGGAATTCACCCCTCCACTTT.